One sample yielded the 30 T cell receptor beta chains listed below, sequenced in a study of Ad26.COV2.S vaccination and SARS-CoV-2 variants. The treatment is: about 20 received Ad26.COV2.S at low or high dose, single or two shots; 5 received placebo; per-sample allocation not given. Each sample was drawn 63 days after the first injection (of vaccine or placebo). Measured with immunoSEQ multiplex PCR; TCRdb has only the in-frame clones, and not every one. The data show some 250,000 clones, 70% to 90% seen once. The sample was peripheral blood, taken in a trial of Ad26.COV2.S vaccine versus placebo. All receptors come from a person aged 18-65 years who received the Ad26.COV2.S COVID-19 vaccine or a placebo.

The CDR3 sequence is CASSLERVGGNIQYF. As DNA, the CDR3 is TGTGCCAGCAGCCTGGAGAGGGTTGGGGGAAACATTCAGTACTTC. The chain joins TRBV5-6 to TRBJ2-4; either TRBD1 or TRBD2 may supply D (5 bases each). Per germline, CDR1 SGHDT and CDR2 YYEEEE. This CDR3 has 15 amino acids. V was trimmed by 4 bases and J by 6 bases, leaving 17 bases between them.

This clone was detected only a few times. V and J are TRBV30 and TRBJ1-6, with a tentative D call TRBD1 (6 bases). CDR1 is GTSNPN and CDR2 is SVGIG in the germline V gene (reference sequence). The V and J ends lost 2 bases and 6 bases respectively, with 14 bases between them. The CDR3 is made up of 15 amino acids. CDR3: CAWSSDGGANSPLHF. CDR3 in DNA: TGTGCCTGGAGTTCCGACGGGGGGGCTAATTCACCCCTCCACTTT.

The gene calls are TRBV6-2 or TRBV6-3 and TRBJ2-1; 8 bases agree with TRBD2. This CDR3 spans 19 amino acids. Germline V gene sequence: CDR1 MNHEY, CDR2 SVGEGT. V trimming: 4 bases; J trimming: 0 bases; junction bases outside the gene matches: 14. In DNA form, the CDR3 reads TGTGCCAGCAGTTTCCCGGGACTAGGAGGATCTAGCTCCTACAATGAGCAGTTCTTC. Amino acids: CASSFPGLGGSSSYNEQFF.

The V gene is TRBV9, the J gene TRBJ2-2; no definite D call. CDR3 length: 15 amino acids. Germline CDR1 reads SGDLS; CDR2 reads YYNGEE. Trimming took off 6 bases at V and 3 bases at J, with 15 bases between the two ends. CDR3 sequence: CASTAMLGDTGELFF. Here the CDR3 DNA reads TGTGCCAGCACCGCCATGTTGGGCGACACCGGGGAGCTGTTTTTT.

The chain links TRBV3-1 (or the pseudogene TRBV3-2) to TRBJ1-2; no reliable D call. The CDR3 runs 11 residues. V was shortened by 5 bases and J by 8 bases, with 9 bases between the two germline ends. Looked up from germline, CDR1 is LGHDT and CDR2 is YNNKEL (reference sequence). The CDR3 DNA reads as TGTGCCAGCAGCGATCTACGGGGCTACACCTTC. Translated: CASSDLRGYTF.

The J gene is TRBJ2-1, the V gene TRBV7-2, with TRBD1 identical over 9 bases. V was clipped by 2 bases and J by 6 bases; unmatched bases: 2. The CDR3 is 14 amino acids. Germline V gene lookup returns CDR1 SGHTA and CDR2 FQGNSA. The CDR3 nucleotides are TGTGCCAGCAGCTTACTGGGACAGGGCAATGAGCAGTTCTTC. It specifies CASSLLGQGNEQFF.

The chain links TRBV5-1 to TRBJ1-2; D not certain. Trimming cost V 2 bases and J 0 bases, with 17 bases left between them. There are 17 residues in the CDR3. From germline, CDR1 is SGHRS and CDR2 YFSETQ. The CDR3 spells CASSLDPGPLSNYGYTF. CDR3 DNA: TGCGCCAGCAGCTTAGATCCAGGTCCCCTTTCTAACTATGGCTACACCTTC.

V usage is TRBV19 and J usage is TRBJ1-1; D not certain. Trimming removed 1 base at V and 1 base at J, with 4 bases between. This CDR3 is built from 13 residues. CDR1 and CDR2 from the germline V gene are LNHDA and SQIVND (reference sequence). DNA of the CDR3: TGTGCCAGTAGTATAGGACAGAACACTGAAGCTTTCTTT. As protein: CASSIGQNTEAFF.

The rearrangement uses TRBV5-1 and TRBJ2-7; 7 nucleotides line up with TRBD1. V was pared by 4 bases and J by 6 bases, with 7 bases of the junction left unmatched. The CDR3 is made up of 13 amino acids. Per the germline V gene, CDR1 is SGHRS and CDR2 is YFSETQ. The CDR3 nucleotides are TGCGCCAGCAGCGTCGACAGGGCAGGCGAGCAGTACTTC. This encodes CASSVDRAGEQYF.

The rearrangement links TRBV6-2 or TRBV6-3 to TRBJ2-7; perhaps TRBD2 as D (6 bases). Trimming cost V 0 bases and J 2 bases, with 11 bases left between them. Germline V lookup: CDR1 MNHEY, CDR2 SVGEGT. This CDR3 comprises 15 residues. CDR3 sequence reads: CASSYSLAPAYEQYF. In nucleotides, the CDR3 is TGTGCCAGCAGTTACTCGCTAGCGCCGGCCTACGAGCAGTACTTC.

The chain links TRBV28 to TRBJ1-1; weak D call: TRBD1 (5 bases). Trimming took off 6 bases at V and 1 base at J, with 15 bases between the two ends. Germline V CDR1 and CDR2: MDHEN, SYDVKM. This CDR3 comprises 15 residues. The CDR3 DNA reads TGTGCCAGCAGCACCGGCGGACATTCGAACACTGAAGCTTTCTTT. This codes for CASSTGGHSNTEAFF.

The rearrangement uses TRBV20-1 and TRBJ2-5; D is unresolved. Looked up from germline, CDR1 is DFQATT and CDR2 is SNEGSKA (reference sequence). CDR3 length equals 11 residues. Trimming left V 3 bases short and J 5 bases short, with 7 bases between. This CDR3 reads CSASPRETQYF. The CDR3 DNA reads as TGCAGTGCTAGTCCTAGGGAGACCCAGTACTTC.

CDR3 sequence: CASSLYRGPPHNEQFF. The CDR3 DNA reads as TGTGCCAGCAGTTTATATAGGGGCCCCCCTCACAATGAGCAGTTCTTC. The chain carries TRBV27 and TRBJ2-1, with D tentatively TRBD1 (5 bases). CDR1 is MNHEY and CDR2 is SMNVEV in the germline V gene (reference sequence). V was clipped by 1 base and J by 5 bases, with 15 bases between them. The CDR3 consists of 16 residues.

CDR3 residues: CATSYSGQETQYF. Here the CDR3 DNA reads TGTGCCACCTCCTATTCGGGCCAAGAGACCCAGTACTTC. The rearrangement uses TRBV19 and TRBJ2-5, with D unclear. This CDR3 contains 13 residues. Germline CDR1 and CDR2: LNHDA and SQIVND (reference sequence). V dropped 10 bases and J dropped 1 base, with 13 bases sitting between them.

The CDR3 loop reads CASSSGTLTNEKLFF. CDR3 sequence (DNA): TGTGCCAGCAGTTCCGGGACACTTACTAATGAAAAACTGTTTTTT. The gene calls are TRBV28 and TRBJ1-4; tentative D call: TRBD1 (6 bases). Looked up from germline, CDR1 is MDHEN and CDR2 is SYDVKM. V lost 4 bases and J 2 bases, leaving 11 bases between the germline ends. CDR3 length: 15 amino acids.

In DNA form, the CDR3 reads TGCGCCAGCAGCCCAGAAGGCCCGAGCTCTGGAAACACCATATATTTT. This sequence encodes CASSPEGPSSGNTIYF. The chain uses TRBV5-1 and TRBJ1-3, with D hard to call. The V gene's germline CDR1 is SGHRS and CDR2 YFSETQ. Deletions cut 4 bases from V and 0 bases from J, with 14 bases between. The CDR3 contains 16 residues.

The table lists this clone with a few counts. V gene TRBV6-6 combines with J gene TRBJ1-5, with D maybe TRBD1 (5 bases). CDR1 MNHNY and CDR2 SVGAGI come from the germline V gene (reference sequence). CDR3 length: 15 residues. Trimming removed 0 bases from V and 4 bases from J, with 10 bases in between. CDR3 sequence reads: CASSYSPRQNQPQHF. CDR3 DNA: TGTGCCAGCAGTTACTCGCCCCGACAGAATCAGCCCCAGCATTTT.

This clone appeared once. This sequence joins TRBV5-4 and TRBJ2-7; 13 nucleotides agree with TRBD2. Germline-derived CDR1 and CDR2 are SGHNT and YYREEE (reference sequence). The CDR3 is made up of 18 amino acids. The V and J ends lost 1 base and 0 bases, in that order; junction bases with no gene match: 7. The CDR3 coding sequence is TGTGCCAGCAGCTTGCCGGGACTAGCGGGGAGAAGCTCCTACGAGCAGTACTTC. As protein: CASSLPGLAGRSSYEQYF.

A remark on this clone: It may be a read error: a sequence one base away is much more abundant. The chain combines TRBV7-3 with TRBJ1-1, with D perhaps matching TRBD1 (5 bases). Per germline, CDR1 SGHTA and CDR2 FQGTGA. The length of the CDR3 is 13 residues. Trimming shortened V by 3 bases and J by 1 base, and 6 bases separated the two germline ends. CDR3: CASSFGGNTEAFF. The CDR3 DNA is TGTGCCAGCAGCTTTGGGGGGAACACTGAAGCTTTCTTT. The full variable domain, with the rest looked up from reference TRBV7-3 and TRBJ1-1, is GAGVSQTPSNKVTEKGKYVELRCDPISGHTALYWYRQSLGQGPEFLIYFQGTGAADDSGLPNDRFFAVRPEGSVSTLKIQRTERGDSAVYLCASSFGGNTEAFFGQGTRLTVV.

This sequence joins TRBV7-8 and TRBJ2-5; 7 bases fit TRBD2. Germline V CDR1 and CDR2: SGHVS, FQNEAQ. The CDR3 has 17 residues. Losses at the gene ends were 5 bases for V and 1 base for J; bases not matched to a gene: 13. The CDR3 nucleotides read TGTGCCAGCAGCCTTTTGTGGGCGGGAGCCCGCCAAGAGACCCAGTACTTC. Its protein is CASSLLWAGARQETQYF.

V is TRBV12-5 and J is TRBJ2-3, with 8 positions matching TRBD1. In germline, CDR1 is LGHNT, CDR2 FRNRAP. Losses at the gene ends were 0 bases for V and 3 bases for J; bases not matched to a gene: 8. The CDR3 runs to 17 residues. DNA of the CDR3: TGTGCTAGTGGTTTGGTACTAAGGACAGGGACAACAGATACGCAGTATTTT. It specifies CASGLVLRTGTTDTQYF.

V is TRBV5-1 and J is TRBJ1-1, with TRBD1 matching over 7 bases. The length of the CDR3 is 13 residues. V gave up 4 bases and J gave up 10 bases; unmatched junction bases: 10. Germline values: CDR1 SGHRS, CDR2 YFSETQ. The CDR3 spells CASSQTTGRLAFF. CDR3 nucleotide sequence: TGCGCCAGCAGCCAAACGACAGGGCGACTAGCTTTCTTT.

This clone was seen more than once but under ten times. The V call is TRBV5-1, the J call TRBJ1-1; D call uncertain. The CDR3 contains 13 residues. Trimming shortened V by 0 bases and J by 1 base, and 4 bases separated the two germline ends. CDR1 and CDR2 (germline): SGHRS, YFSETQ. CDR3 sequence: CASSLDPNTEAFF. The CDR3 nucleotides read TGCGCCAGCAGCTTGGACCCGAACACTGAAGCTTTCTTT. Full variable domain (remainder filled in from reference TRBV5-1 and TRBJ1-1): KAGVTQTPRYLIKTRGQQVTLSCSPISGHRSVSWYQQTPGQGLQFLFEYFSETQRNKGNFPGRFSGRQFSNSRSEMNVSTLELGDSALYLCASSLDPNTEAFFGQGTRLTVV.

This sequence joins TRBV14 and TRBJ2-4, with D uncertain. The CDR3 has 14 amino acids. Germline lookup yields CDR1 SGHDN and CDR2 FVKESK. Trimming shortened V by 3 bases and J by 5 bases, and 11 bases separated the two germline ends. This CDR3 reads CASSHRTFQNIQYF. The CDR3, as DNA: TGTGCCAGCAGCCACCGGACGTTCCAAAACATTCAGTACTTC.

The rearrangement joins TRBV30 to TRBJ2-2; D perhaps matches TRBD2 (5 bases). The CDR3 consists of 15 residues. Germline CDR1 reads GTSNPN; CDR2 reads SVGIG (reference sequence). Trimming cost V 3 bases and J 0 bases, with 11 bases left between them. For the CDR3, the DNA is TGTGCCTGGAGGAGCGGACGAACGAACACCGGGGAGCTGTTTTTT. This sequence encodes CAWRSGRTNTGELFF.

The V and J genes are TRBV30 and TRBJ1-4; perhaps TRBD1 as D (6 bases). This CDR3 region has 13 residues. In germline, CDR1 is GTSNPN, CDR2 SVGIG (reference sequence). Between the trimmed V and J ends, which lost 0 bases and 8 bases, there was a span of 10 bases. DNA for the CDR3: TGTGCCTGGAGTGTACAGGGAGACGAAAAACTGTTTTTT. Protein: CAWSVQGDEKLFF. Supplemented by reference TRBV30 and TRBJ1-4, the full variable domain reads SQTIHQWPATLVQPVGSPLSLECTVEGTSNPNLYWYRQAAGRGLQLLFYSVGIGQISSEVPQNLSASRPQDRQFILSSKKLLLSDSGFYLCAWSVQGDEKLFFGSGTQLSVL.

The chain is built from TRBV6-7 and TRBJ1-1, with D uncertain. TRBV6-7 is recorded as an ORF, its role being uncertain. V lost 5 bases, J lost 1 base, and 8 bases lay in between. The CDR3 spans 13 residues. The CDR3 DNA is TGTGCCAGCAGTCCCAGACAGAACACTGAAGCTTTCTTT. It translates to CASSPRQNTEAFF.

The rearrangement joins TRBV3-1 (or the pseudogene TRBV3-2) to TRBJ2-3; D is ambiguous. The CDR3 has 17 amino acids. V was clipped by 0 bases and J by 2 bases, with 15 bases between them. Germline V gene lookup returns CDR1 LGHDT and CDR2 YNNKEL (reference sequence). Written as DNA, the CDR3 is TGTGCCAGCAGCCAAGAGGAAACCACCCAAGACACAGATACGCAGTATTTT. Its translation: CASSQEETTQDTDTQYF.

The rearrangement uses TRBV15 and TRBJ2-7, with 13 bases aligning to TRBD2. Germline V gene lookup returns CDR1 LNHNV and CDR2 YYDKDF (reference sequence). V was clipped by 5 bases and J by 0 bases; unmatched bases: 13. The CDR3 runs 19 residues. CDR3 residues: CATSPLPGLAGPHSYEQYF. CDR3 DNA: TGTGCCACCAGCCCACTCCCGGGACTAGCGGGGCCCCACTCCTACGAGCAGTACTTC.

Details on this clone: The junction departs from germline at one end; a sequencing error may be responsible. This chain uses TRBV7-7 with TRBJ2-2, with D maybe TRBD2 (5 bases). CDR1 and CDR2 (germline): SSHAT, FNYEAQ (reference sequence). The CDR3 loop spans 14 amino acids. The CDR3 here is CASSRGLNTGELFF. In nucleotides, the CDR3 is TGTGCTAGCAGCCGAGGACTGAACACCGGGGAGCTGTTTTTT.